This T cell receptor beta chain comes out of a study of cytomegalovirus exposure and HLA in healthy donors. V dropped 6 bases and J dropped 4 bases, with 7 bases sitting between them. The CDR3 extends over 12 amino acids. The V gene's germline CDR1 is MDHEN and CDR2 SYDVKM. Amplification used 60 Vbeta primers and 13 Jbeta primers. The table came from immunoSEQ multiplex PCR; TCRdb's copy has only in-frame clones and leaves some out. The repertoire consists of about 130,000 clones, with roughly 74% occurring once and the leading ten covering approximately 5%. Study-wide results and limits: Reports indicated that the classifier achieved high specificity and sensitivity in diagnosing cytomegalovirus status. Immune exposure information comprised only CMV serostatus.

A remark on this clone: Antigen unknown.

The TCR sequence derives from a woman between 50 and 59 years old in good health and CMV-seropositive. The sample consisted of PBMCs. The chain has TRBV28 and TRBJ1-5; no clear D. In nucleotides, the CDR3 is TGTGCCAGCAGCCTGTTAAATCAGCCCCAGCATTTT. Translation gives CASSLLNQPQHF.